The T cell receptor beta chain under discussion was sequenced for a study of blood T cell repertoires in COVID-19. Overall study: COVID-19 samples collected from the United States, Italy and Spain covered acute and convalescent phases. PBMCs, B-cell-depleted T cells, or T cells provided the cDNA or gDNA that made up the material.

Per the original methods: Reference gene primer amplification gave estimated nucleated cell counts. This table comes from immunoSEQ multiplex PCR, and its TCRdb copy is limited to in-frame clones, with some not included. V, J and clone size are taken as reported in that table, and D and trimming were inferred from the DNA itself. The data contain 200,000 to 300,000 clones, 70% to 90% of them singletons. The germline CDR1 and CDR2 sequences are LGHDT and YNNKEL (reference sequence). This CDR3 is 13 amino acids long. Trimming stripped 4 bases from V and 6 bases from J, with 13 bases between. The sequence was obtained from a woman aged 45-65 years with acute or convalescent COVID-19. The rearrangement uses TRBV3-1 (or the pseudogene TRBV3-2) and TRBJ2-7; the D gene is possibly TRBD1 (6 bases). The sample taken for sequencing was peripheral blood. The CDR3 here is CASSLQGIGEQYF. CDR3 DNA: TGTGCCAGCAGCCTCCAGGGGATAGGCGAGCAGTACTTC.